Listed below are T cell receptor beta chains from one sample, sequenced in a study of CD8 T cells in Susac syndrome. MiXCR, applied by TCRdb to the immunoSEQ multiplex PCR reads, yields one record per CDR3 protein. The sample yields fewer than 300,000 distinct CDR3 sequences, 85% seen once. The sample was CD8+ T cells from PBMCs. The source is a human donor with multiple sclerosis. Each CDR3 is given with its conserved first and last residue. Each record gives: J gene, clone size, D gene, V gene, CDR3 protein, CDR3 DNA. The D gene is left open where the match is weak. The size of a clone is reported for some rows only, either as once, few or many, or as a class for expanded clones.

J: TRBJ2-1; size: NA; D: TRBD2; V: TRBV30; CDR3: CAWIRGRANNEQFF; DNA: TGTGCCTGGATTCGCGGGAGGGCTAACAATGAGCAGTTCTTC
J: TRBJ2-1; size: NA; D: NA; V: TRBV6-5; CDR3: CASSWDSNYNEQFF; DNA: TGTGCCAGCAGTTGGGACTCAAACTACAATGAGCAGTTCTTC
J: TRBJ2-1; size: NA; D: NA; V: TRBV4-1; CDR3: CASSQALTGINNEQFF; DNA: TGCGCCAGCAGCCAAGCTTTAACGGGGATTAACAATGAGCAGTTCTTC
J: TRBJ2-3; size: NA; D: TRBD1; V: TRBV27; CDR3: CASRDRGGKDTQYF; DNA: TGTGCCAGCAGAGACAGGGGCGGAAAAGATACGCAGTATTTT
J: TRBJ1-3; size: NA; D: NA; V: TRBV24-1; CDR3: CATSDWASGNTIYF; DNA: TGTGCCACCAGTGACTGGGCCTCTGGAAACACCATATATTTT
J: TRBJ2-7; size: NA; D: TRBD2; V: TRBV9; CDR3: CASSVSSGTIEQYF; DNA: TGTGCCAGCAGCGTTTCTAGCGGGACCATAGAGCAGTACTTC
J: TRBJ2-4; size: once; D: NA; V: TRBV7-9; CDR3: CASTPVGGADKNIQYF; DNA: TGTGCCAGCACCCCGGTGGGGGGCGCGGACAAAAACATTCAGTACTTC
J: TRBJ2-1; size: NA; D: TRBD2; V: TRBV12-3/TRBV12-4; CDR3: CATVTSGSPYNEQFF; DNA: TGTGCCACCGTGACTAGCGGGAGTCCCTACAATGAGCAGTTCTTC
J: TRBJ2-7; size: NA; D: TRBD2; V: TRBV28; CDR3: CASSLSGGPLEQYF; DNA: TGTGCCAGCAGTCTCAGCGGGGGGCCTTTAGAGCAGTACTTC
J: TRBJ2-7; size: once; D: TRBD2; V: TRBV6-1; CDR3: CASSDSGSIYEQYF; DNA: TGTGCCAGCAGTGATAGCGGGAGTATATACGAGCAGTACTTC
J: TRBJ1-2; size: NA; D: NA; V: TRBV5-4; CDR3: CASSLRRDTMNGYTF; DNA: TGTGCCAGCAGCTTGAGACGGGACACTATGAATGGCTACACCTTC
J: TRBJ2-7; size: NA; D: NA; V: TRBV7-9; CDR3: CASSLEGPPYEQYF; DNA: TGTGCCAGCAGCTTGGAAGGTCCTCCCTACGAGCAGTACTTC
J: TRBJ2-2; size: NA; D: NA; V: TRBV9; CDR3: CASSSQDKGMTGELFF; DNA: TGTGCCAGCAGCTCACAAGACAAAGGAATGACCGGGGAGCTGTTTTTT
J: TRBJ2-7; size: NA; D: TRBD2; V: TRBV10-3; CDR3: CAISEAGLAGAGEQYF; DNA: TGTGCCATCAGTGAGGCGGGACTAGCGGGAGCGGGGGAGCAGTACTTC
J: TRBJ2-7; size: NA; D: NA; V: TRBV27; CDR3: CASSLGGFPQPYEQYF; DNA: TGTGCCAGCAGTTTAGGCGGATTTCCCCAACCCTACGAGCAGTACTTC
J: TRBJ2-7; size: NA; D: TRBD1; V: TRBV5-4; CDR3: CASSRQGATYEQYF; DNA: TGTGCCAGCAGCAGACAGGGGGCCACCTACGAGCAGTACTTC
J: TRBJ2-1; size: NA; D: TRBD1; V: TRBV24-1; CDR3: CATSAGGYEQFF; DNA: TGTGCCACCAGCGCAGGGGGCTATGAGCAGTTCTTC
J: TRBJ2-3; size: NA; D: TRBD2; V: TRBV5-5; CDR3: CASSLRREITDTQYF; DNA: TGTGCCAGCAGCTTGAGGCGGGAGATAACAGATACGCAGTATTTT
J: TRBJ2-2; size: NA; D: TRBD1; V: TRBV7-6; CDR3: CASSPGTGAVGELFF; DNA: TGTGCCAGCAGCCCCGGGACAGGGGCGGTCGGGGAGCTGTTTTTT
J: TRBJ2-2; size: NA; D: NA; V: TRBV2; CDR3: CASSEARRPGELFF; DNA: TGTGCCAGCAGTGAAGCCCGACGTCCCGGGGAGCTGTTTTTT
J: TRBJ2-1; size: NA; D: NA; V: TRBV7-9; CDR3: CASNTNGVKPYNEQFF; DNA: TGTGCCAGCAATACCAATGGGGTCAAACCCTACAATGAGCAGTTCTTC
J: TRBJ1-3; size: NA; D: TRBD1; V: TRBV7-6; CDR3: CASSSPGQGKGTGNTIYF; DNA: TGTGCCAGCAGCTCACCGGGACAGGGCAAGGGTACTGGAAACACCATATATTTT
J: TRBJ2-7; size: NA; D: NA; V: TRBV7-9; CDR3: CASSLQPYEQYF; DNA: TGTGCCAGCAGCTTACAGCCCTACGAGCAGTACTTC
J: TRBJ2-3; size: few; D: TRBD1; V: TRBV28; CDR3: CASSLGQDTDTQYF; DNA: TGTGCCAGCAGTTTAGGACAGGATACAGATACGCAGTATTTT
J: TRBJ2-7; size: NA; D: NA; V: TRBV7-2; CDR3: CASSPSPWGGLEQYF; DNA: TGTGCCAGCAGCCCCTCGCCATGGGGTGGGCTCGAGCAGTACTTC
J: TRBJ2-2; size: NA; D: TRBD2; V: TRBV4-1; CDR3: CASSLQRERTGELFF; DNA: TGCGCCAGCAGCTTACAGCGGGAGCGAACCGGGGAGCTGTTTTTT
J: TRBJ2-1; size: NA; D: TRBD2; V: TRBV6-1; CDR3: CASRPSGRFDEQFF; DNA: TGTGCCAGCAGGCCTAGCGGGAGGTTCGATGAGCAGTTCTTC
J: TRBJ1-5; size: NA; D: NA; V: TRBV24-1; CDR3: CATSDFTGDQPQHF; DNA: TGTGCCACCAGTGATTTCACAGGAGATCAGCCCCAGCATTTT
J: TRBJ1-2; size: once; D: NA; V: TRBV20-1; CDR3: CSARDLTWEGYGYTF; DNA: TGCAGTGCTAGAGATCTTACGTGGGAGGGCTATGGCTACACCTTC
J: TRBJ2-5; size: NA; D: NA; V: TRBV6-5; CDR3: CASSYSRDRQETQYF; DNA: TGTGCCAGCAGTTACTCCCGCGACAGGCAAGAGACCCAGTACTTC